These 12 T cell receptor beta chains came from one sample sequenced in a study of CD4 and CD8 cells across lung adenocarcinoma regions. Each CDR3 protein gets one entry after TCRdb re-called the PCR reads with MiXCR. This table holds thousands of distinct CDR3 sequences, nearly 55% found once. Sequenced: CD8+ T cells from the center of a lung tumor. These receptors were collected from a female donor with lung adenocarcinoma. The CD4 and CD8 labels of this study may be unreliable.

Notes on this clonotype: Mismatch with germline at one junction end may stem from a read error. V usage is TRBV7-2 and J usage is TRBJ2-2, with TRBD1 identical over 9 bases. Germline assignment: CDR1 SGHTA and CDR2 FQGNSA. This CDR3 comprises 15 residues. The CDR3 coding sequence is TGTGCCAGCAGCTCCGGGACAGGGTCCACAGAGGCGCTGTATTTT. Translation: CASSSGTGSTEALYF.

The rearrangement links TRBV20-1 to TRBJ2-7; 14 nucleotides align to TRBD2. Germline-derived CDR1 and CDR2 are DFQATT and SNEGSKA (reference sequence). V shed 3 bases, J shed 5 bases, and the junction held 18 bases outside the gene matches. This CDR3 contains 19 residues. The DNA for the CDR3 is TGCAGTGCTAGGGGAGCCGGGACTAGCGGGAGCGGCTCGTGGCACGAGCAGTACTTC. Protein: CSARGAGTSGSGSWHEQYF.

CDR3 coding DNA: TGTGCCACCAGTGGTGTGGGGGGTCGCTACAATGAGCAGTTCTTC. Its protein is CATSGVGGRYNEQFF. The chain combines TRBV24-1 with TRBJ2-1; D may be TRBD2 (6 bases). Germline CDR1 KGHDR, CDR2 SFDVKD. The V end was cut by 5 bases, the J end by 3 bases, with 13 bases between. This CDR3 has 15 amino acids.

The chain carries TRBV6-5 and TRBJ2-1; maybe TRBD2 (5 bases). The J call could be wrong; TRBJ2-5 is a better fit for the DNA end. Germline V gene sequence: CDR1 MNHEY, CDR2 SVGAGI. The CDR3 has 13 amino acids. CDR3: CASNFAGGETQYF. The CDR3 nucleotides are TGTGCCAGCAATTTCGCGGGTGGGGAGACCCAGTACTTC.

Comments on this clonotype: A read error may explain this, as a much larger clone is one base away. V usage is TRBV5-1 and J usage is TRBJ2-5; TRBD2 agrees at 7 bases. The length of the CDR3 is 15 residues. The V segment lost 0 bases and the J segment 11 bases; nucleotides outside the gene matches: 13. Germline V CDR1 and CDR2: SGHRS, YFSETQ. CDR3: CASSLGQAAGNEQYF. The CDR3 coding sequence is TGCGCCAGCAGCTTGGGGCAGGCAGCGGGGAATGAGCAGTACTTC. Full variable domain (outside the CDR3, taken from reference TRBV5-1 and TRBJ2-5): KAGVTQTPRYLIKTRGQQVTLSCSPISGHRSVSWYQQTPGQGLQFLFEYFSETQRNKGNFPGRFSGRQFSNSRSEMNVSTLELGDSALYLCASSLGQAAGNEQYFGPGTRLLVL.

Of note for this clonotype: A junction boundary mismatches the germline segment, possibly from a read error. V usage is TRBV12-3 or TRBV12-4 and J usage is TRBJ2-1, with 12 bases lining up with TRBD2. The CDR3 sequence is 13 residues long. The CDR3 DNA sequence: TGTGCCAGCAGTTTAGGACTAGCGGGGGCGCAGTTCTTT. Its protein product is CASSLGLAGAQFF.

The chain has TRBV10-3 and TRBJ2-1; D assignment may be TRBD1 or TRBD2 (5 bases each). Trimming stripped 11 bases from V and 13 bases from J, with 24 bases between. The CDR3 contains 13 residues. Germline values: CDR1 ENHRY, CDR2 SYGVKD. CDR3 residues: CASTTGDPETQFF. The CDR3 DNA sequence: TGTGCCTCCACTACCGGGGACCCAGAGACCCAGTTCTTC.

The chain has TRBV5-1 and TRBJ2-3, with 11 bases fitting TRBD1. Gene TRBJ2-1 matches the end of the DNA better, so the J call may be wrong. CDR1 and CDR2 from the germline V gene are SGHRS and YFSETQ. CDR3 length: 16 residues. CDR3 nucleotide sequence: TGCGCCAGCAGCTTAAACCCCGGGACAGGGGGAAATGAGCAGTTCTTC. Translating it yields CASSLNPGTGGNEQFF.

This clonotype was picked up one time. This chain joins TRBV6-1 and TRBJ2-4; 9 bases map to TRBD2. This CDR3 contains 14 residues. Germline V gives CDR1 MNHNS, CDR2 SASEGT. The ends lost 8 bases at V and 12 bases at J; junction bases unmatched: 14. CDR3 bases: TGTGCCAGCCACCAGGGACTAGCCCAAAAGACTCAGTACTTC. Translation gives CASHQGLAQKTQYF.

This clonotype has only a few counts. This chain uses TRBV9 with TRBJ2-1, with 9 bases matching TRBD2. Germline-derived CDR1 and CDR2 are SGDLS and YYNGEE. This CDR3 comprises 15 residues. V was pared by 4 bases and J by 8 bases, with 10 bases of the junction left unmatched. CDR3 residues: CASSPRASGAYEQFF. CDR3 DNA sequence: TGTGCCAGCAGCCCCCGGGCTAGCGGGGCGTATGAGCAGTTCTTC.

This clonotype has a single count. The junction departs from the called germline gene at one end, perhaps through a read error. The V call is TRBV12-3 or TRBV12-4, the J call TRBJ2-5; TRBD1 might be the D (6 bases). The CDR3 has 16 amino acids. CDR3 bases: TGTGCCAGCAGACACGGTATGGGGGCTGAAGGAGAGGTCCAGTATTTC. Protein: CASRHGMGAEGEVQYF.

This clonotype was seen repeatedly, ten times or more. For the CDR3, the DNA is TGTGCCGCCACAGGGGGCGATGGCTACACCTTC. It codes for CAATGGDGYTF. The J gene is TRBJ1-2, the V gene TRBV10-3; 9 bases fit TRBD1. This CDR3 contains 11 residues. V was clipped by 11 bases and J by 6 bases; unmatched bases: 4. The germline V gene has CDR1 ENHRY and CDR2 SYGVKD.